This T cell receptor beta chain was captured in a study of regulatory T cells in long-lasting Graves disease. This CDR3 spans 14 amino acids. Looked up from germline, CDR1 is SGHRS and CDR2 is YFSETQ. Trimming at V came to 5 bases and at J to 9 bases, leaving 9 bases not matched to a gene. As for time point: newly diagnosed GD, antithyroid drugs for less than 3 months. Extracted PBMC RNA gave rise to the TCR library. Collection of peripheral blood (roughly 9 milliliters) was done using EDTA tubes. Building the TCR beta libraries relied on iRepertoire HTBI primers, and CDR3 regions underwent Arm-PCR. Using its own MiXCR run on the multiplex PCR reads, TCRdb lists one record per CDR3 protein. The sample carries approximately 470,000 distinct CDR3 sequences, around 15% recorded once. The same sample was also studied in work on T cells in Graves' hyperthyroidism and ophthalmopathy. That paper states: First-round RT-PCR of the TCR CDR3 relied on the HTBI primer set.

The starting material was peripheral blood mononuclear cells (PBMCs), obtained at new diagnosis, from a patient treated with antithyroid drugs. The TCR comes from a man aged 35-49 years with Graves disease. The chain combines TRBV5-1 with TRBJ2-1; 9 bases align to TRBD2. The CDR3 region is CASSQDGGRVEQFF. The CDR3 region has the DNA TGCGCCAGCAGTCAGGACGGCGGGAGGGTTGAGCAGTTCTTC. The variable domain in full, with the rest retrieved from reference TRBV5-1 and TRBJ2-1, is KAGVTQTPRYLIKTRGQQVTLSCSPISGHRSVSWYQQTPGQGLQFLFEYFSETQRNKGNFPGRFSGRQFSNSRSEMNVSTLELGDSALYLCASSQDGGRVEQFFGPGTRLTVL.